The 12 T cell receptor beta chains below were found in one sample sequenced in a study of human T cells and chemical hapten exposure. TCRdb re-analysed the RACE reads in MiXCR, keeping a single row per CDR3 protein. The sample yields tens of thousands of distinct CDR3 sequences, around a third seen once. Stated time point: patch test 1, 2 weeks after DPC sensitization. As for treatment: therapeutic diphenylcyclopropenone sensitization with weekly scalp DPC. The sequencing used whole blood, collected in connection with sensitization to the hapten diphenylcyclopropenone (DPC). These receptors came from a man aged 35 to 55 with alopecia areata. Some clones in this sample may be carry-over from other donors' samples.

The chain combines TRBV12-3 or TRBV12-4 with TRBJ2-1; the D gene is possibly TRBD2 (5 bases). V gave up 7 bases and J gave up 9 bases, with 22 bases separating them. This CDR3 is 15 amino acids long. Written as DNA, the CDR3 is TGTGCCAGCAAACTCCAAGCAACGGCTGGGAGTGAGCAGTTCTTC. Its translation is CASKLQATAGSEQFF.

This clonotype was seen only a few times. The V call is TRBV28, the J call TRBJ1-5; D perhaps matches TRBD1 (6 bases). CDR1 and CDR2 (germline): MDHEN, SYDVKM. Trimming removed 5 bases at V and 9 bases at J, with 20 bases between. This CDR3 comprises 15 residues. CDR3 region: CASSGGQPRSGPQHF. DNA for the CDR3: TGTGCCAGCAGTGGGGGGCAGCCCAGGAGTGGGCCCCAGCATTTT.

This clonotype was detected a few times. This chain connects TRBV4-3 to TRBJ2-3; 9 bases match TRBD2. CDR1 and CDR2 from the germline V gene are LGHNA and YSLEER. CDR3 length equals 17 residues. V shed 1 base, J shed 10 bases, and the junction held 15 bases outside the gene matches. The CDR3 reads CASSQVLSGSGVQPQYF. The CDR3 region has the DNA TGCGCCAGCAGCCAAGTTCTTAGCGGGAGCGGGGTACAACCGCAGTATTTT.

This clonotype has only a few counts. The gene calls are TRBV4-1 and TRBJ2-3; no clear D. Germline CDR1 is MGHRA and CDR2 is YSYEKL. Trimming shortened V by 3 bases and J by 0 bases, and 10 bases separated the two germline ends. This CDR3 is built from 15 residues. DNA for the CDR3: TGCGCCAGCAGCCACGTAGCTGGAAGCACAGATACGCAGTATTTT. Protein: CASSHVAGSTDTQYF.

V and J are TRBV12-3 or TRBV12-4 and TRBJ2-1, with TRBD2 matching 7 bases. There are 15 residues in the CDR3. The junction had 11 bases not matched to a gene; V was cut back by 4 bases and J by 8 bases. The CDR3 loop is CASSSAGRNVDEQFF. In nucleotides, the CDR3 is TGTGCCAGCAGTTCAGCGGGACGAAATGTGGATGAGCAGTTCTTC.

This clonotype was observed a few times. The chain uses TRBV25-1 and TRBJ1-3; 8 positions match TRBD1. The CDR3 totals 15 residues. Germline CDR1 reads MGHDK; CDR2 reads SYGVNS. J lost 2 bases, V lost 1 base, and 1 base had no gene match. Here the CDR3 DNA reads TGTGCCAGCAGTGAATCAGGGGGCGCTGGAAACACCATATATTTT. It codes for CASSESGGAGNTIYF.

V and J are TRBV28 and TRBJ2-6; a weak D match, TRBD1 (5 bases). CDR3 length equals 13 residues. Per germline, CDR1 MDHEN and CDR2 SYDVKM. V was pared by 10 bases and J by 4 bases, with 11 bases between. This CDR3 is CATTAHGANVLTF. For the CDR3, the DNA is TGTGCCACGACAGCGCACGGGGCCAACGTCCTGACTTTC.

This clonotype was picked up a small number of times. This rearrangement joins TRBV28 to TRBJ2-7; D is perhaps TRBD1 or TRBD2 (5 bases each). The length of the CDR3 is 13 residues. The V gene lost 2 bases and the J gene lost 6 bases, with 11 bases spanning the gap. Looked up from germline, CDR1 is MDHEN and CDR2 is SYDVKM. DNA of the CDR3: TGTGCCAGCAGTTTACTCGAGGGGACCGAGCAGTACTTC. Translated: CASSLLEGTEQYF.

The CDR3 reads CASTPTWGRGEAFF. The CDR3 DNA reads TGTGCCAGCACTCCAACATGGGGACGGGGTGAAGCTTTCTTT. The V call is TRBV12-3 or TRBV12-4, the J call TRBJ1-1; possibly TRBD1 for D (5 bases). The CDR3 runs 14 residues. V was clipped by 7 bases and J by 7 bases, with 19 bases between them.

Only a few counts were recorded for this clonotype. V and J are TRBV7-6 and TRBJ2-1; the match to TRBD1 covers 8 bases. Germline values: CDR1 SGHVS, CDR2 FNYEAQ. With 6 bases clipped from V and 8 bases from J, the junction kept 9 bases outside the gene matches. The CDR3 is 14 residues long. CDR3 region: CASSLGQDVDEQFF. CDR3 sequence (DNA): TGTGCCAGCAGTTTGGGACAGGACGTCGATGAGCAGTTCTTC.

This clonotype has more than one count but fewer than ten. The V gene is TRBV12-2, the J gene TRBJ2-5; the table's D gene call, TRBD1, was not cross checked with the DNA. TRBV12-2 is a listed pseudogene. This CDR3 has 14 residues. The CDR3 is CASRAWSPVETQYF. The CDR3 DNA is TGTGCAAGTCGCGCCTGGTCGCCCGTAGAGACCCAGTACTTC.

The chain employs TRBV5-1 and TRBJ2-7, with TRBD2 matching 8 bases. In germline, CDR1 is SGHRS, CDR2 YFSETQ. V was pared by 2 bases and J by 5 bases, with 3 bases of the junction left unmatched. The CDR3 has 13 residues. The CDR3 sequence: CASSFFGGDEQYF. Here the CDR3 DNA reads TGCGCCAGCAGCTTTTTCGGGGGGGACGAGCAGTACTTC.